This T cell receptor (beta chain) was sequenced during a study of cytomegalovirus exposure and HLA in healthy donors. With regard to this clone: What it recognizes is unknown.

Study results and limitations: The TCR clusters that emerged in the first cohort tended, a later analysis found, to co-occur in the approximately 130 validation repertoires.

V lost 3 bases to trimming and J lost 1 base, with 3 bases between them. The CDR3 contains 13 residues. Germline-derived CDR1 and CDR2 are MDHEN and SYDVKM. The protocol was immunoSEQ multiplex PCR, while the TCRdb copy is restricted to in-frame clones and leaves out a portion. Of about 360,000 clones in the sample, roughly 90% were seen once. V is TRBV28 and J is TRBJ2-2; D gene uncertain. Specimen: PBMCs. The receptor's source is a woman under 30 in good health and CMV-seronegative. The CDR3 region is CASSFQNTGELFF. As DNA, the CDR3 is TGTGCCAGCAGTTTCCAGAACACCGGGGAGCTGTTTTTT. The complete variable domain, with remaining parts taken from reference TRBV28 and TRBJ2-2, reads DVKVTQSSRYLVKRTGEKVFLECVQDMDHENMFWYRQDPGLGLRLIYFSYDVKMKEKGDIPEGYSVSREKKERFSLILESASTNQTSMYLCASSFQNTGELFFGEGSRLTVL.